This T cell receptor beta chain emerged from a study of blood T cell repertoires in COVID-19. The wider study: The samples span acute and convalescent COVID-19 from the United States, Italy and Spain. T cells, B-cell-depleted T cells, or PBMCs provided the cDNA or gDNA that served as material.

Authors' methods: Estimated nucleated cell counts came from reference gene primer amplification. Sequencing was performed with immunoSEQ multiplex PCR; in TCRdb, only in-frame clones are kept and a portion is missing. V, J and clone size are taken as reported in that table, and D and trimming were inferred from the DNA itself. In the table there are about 150,000 clones, about four fifths of which are singletons. As concerns this clone: A junction boundary mismatches the germline segment, possibly from a read error.

The CDR3 sequence is 16 residues long. Germline V gives CDR1 SGHRS, CDR2 YFSETQ. Sample: peripheral blood. This chain uses TRBV5-1 with TRBJ1-1; no firm D call. This receptor was obtained from a human donor with acute or convalescent COVID-19. The donor label of this sample is uncertain. The chain's CDR3 is CASSLGSQVGNTEAFF. CDR3 DNA: TGCGCCAGCAGTTTGGGTAGTCAGGTAGGGAACACTGAAGCTTTCTTT.